The clone carrying this T cell receptor beta chain came up a few times. Its antigen is still unknown. MiXCR, run by TCRdb on the RACE reads, gives a single entry per CDR3 protein. The data show fewer than 200,000 distinct CDR3 sequences, with about 27% seen just once and around 1.9% held by the top ten. This specimen belongs to a study of human T cells and chemical hapten exposure. Background on the study: Skin on the upper inner arm, approximately 2 cm by approximately 2 cm in size, was sensitized with 2% DPC. All patients underwent weekly scalp dosing with diphenylcyclopropenone for the full roughly 24-week study. Per-sample TCR yield variability stemmed mainly from small pooled library volume differences.

The time point was: patch test 3, about 24 weeks after DPC sensitization. Described treatment: therapeutic diphenylcyclopropenone sensitization with weekly scalp DPC. Germline CDR1 SNHLY, CDR2 FYNNEI. Trimming left V 4 bases short and J 6 bases short, with 13 bases between. This CDR3 comprises 13 residues. Findings and limits, study-wide: TCRs at a frequency above 1 in 1000 stayed unchanged with DPC sensitization.

This chain uses TRBV2 with TRBJ2-7, with a weak D call TRBD1 (6 bases). This sample comprised whole blood, obtained in connection with sensitization to the hapten diphenylcyclopropenone (DPC). The sequence was collected from a woman aged 18-29 years with alopecia areata. Some clones in this sample may be carry-over from other donors' samples. The CDR3 DNA is TGTGCCAGCAGTGTTTCAGGGGCTGGCGAGCAGTACTTC. This gives the protein CASSVSGAGEQYF.